Each of the 19 T cell receptor beta chains below was sequenced from the same sample in a study of blood T cell repertoires in COVID-19. Clones were sequenced by immunoSEQ multiplex PCR, and TCRdb holds only the in-frame ones, with some missing. The data show about 21,000 clones, 82% seen once. The specimen sequenced was peripheral blood. The receptor set was obtained from a human donor in a cohort sampled during active COVID-19.

The rearrangement joins TRBV29-1 to TRBJ2-2; weak D call: TRBD1 (6 bases). The length of the CDR3 is 12 residues. In germline, CDR1 is SQVTM, CDR2 ANQGSEA. The ends were cut back, 5 bases at V and 4 bases at J, with 8 bases in the middle. The CDR3 loop is CSVSGATGELFF. CDR3 coding DNA: TGCAGCGTTTCAGGGGCCACCGGGGAGCTGTTTTTT.

This chain uses TRBV5-1 with TRBJ2-3; 12 bases are a match to TRBD2. Germline CDR1 SGHRS, CDR2 YFSETQ. Trimming at V came to 4 bases and at J to 7 bases, leaving 13 bases not matched to a gene. The CDR3 runs 17 residues. The CDR3 protein is CASSPMLAGGPGYTQYF. The CDR3 bases are TGCGCCAGCAGCCCTATGCTAGCGGGAGGGCCTGGATATACGCAGTATTTT.

This chain connects TRBV5-5 to TRBJ1-1; D is ambiguous. Trimming removed 2 bases from V and 1 base from J, with 9 bases in between. This CDR3 comprises 14 residues. Germline CDR1 is SGHKS and CDR2 is YYEKEE (reference sequence). Here the CDR3 DNA reads TGTGCCAGCAGCTTTGAGGGAAAGAACACTGAAGCTTTCTTT. It codes for CASSFEGKNTEAFF.

The chain is built from TRBV7-9 and TRBJ2-2, with TRBD1 identical over 9 bases. The V and J ends lost 2 bases and 3 bases, in that order; junction bases with no gene match: 10. The CDR3 length is 18 residues. The germline CDR1 and CDR2 sequences are SEHNR and FQNEAQ (reference sequence). The CDR3, as DNA: TGTGCCAGCAGCTTATTGCCGGGACAGGGTATTCACACCGGGGAGCTGTTTTTT. It is translated as CASSLLPGQGIHTGELFF.

This chain connects TRBV3-1 (or the pseudogene TRBV3-2) to TRBJ1-4; D remains ambiguous. Germline V gene sequence: CDR1 LGHDT, CDR2 YNNKEL (reference sequence). The ends were cut back, 4 bases at V and 10 bases at J, with 7 bases in the middle. This CDR3 contains 11 residues. CDR3 sequence reads: CASSPSGKLFF. CDR3 DNA sequence: TGTGCCAGCAGCCCTAGCGGAAAACTGTTTTTT.

The J gene is TRBJ2-3, the V gene TRBV10-2; weak D call: TRBD2 (6 bases). The CDR3 contains 15 residues. V gave up 8 bases and J gave up 5 bases, with 20 bases separating them. The germline V gene encodes CDR1 WSHSY and CDR2 SAAADI. CDR3 nucleotide sequence: TGCGCCAGCCGGGACTTTCGGGGGATATTAGATACGCAGTATTTT. Encoded protein: CASRDFRGILDTQYF.

V is TRBV7-3 and J is TRBJ2-7; D call uncertain. Germline V gene data show CDR1 as SGHTA and CDR2 as FQGTGA. The CDR3 has 15 residues. V lost 3 bases and J lost 2, with 14 bases in between. The CDR3 DNA follows: TGTGCCAGCAGCTTTTGTATAACGAGGCCCTACGAGCAGTACTTC. Translation: CASSFCITRPYEQYF.

CDR3 DNA sequence: TGTGCCAGCAGTGAAGCAGGGGCTGGGGCCAACGTCCTGACTTTC. It codes for CASSEAGAGANVLTF. The chain combines TRBV6-1 with TRBJ2-6; the D gene is possibly TRBD1 (5 bases). Trimming stripped 0 bases from V and 2 bases from J, with 5 bases between. The germline V gene encodes CDR1 MNHNS and CDR2 SASEGT. The CDR3 covers 15 residues.

V gene TRBV18 combines with J gene TRBJ2-3; 14 nucleotides match TRBD2. The CDR3 loop spans 15 amino acids. V shed 2 bases, J shed 6 bases, and the junction held 1 base outside the gene matches. Germline assignment: CDR1 KGHSH and CDR2 LQKENI. CDR3 sequence (DNA): TGTGCCAGCTCACCAGGGACTAGCGGGAGTGATACGCAGTATTTT. Translating gives CASSPGTSGSDTQYF.

This chain joins TRBV19 and TRBJ2-3; D not resolved. This CDR3 is 12 amino acids long. Germline-derived CDR1 and CDR2 are LNHDA and SQIVND (reference sequence). V shed 3 bases and J shed 5 bases, with 6 bases lying between them. CDR3 sequence: CASSIPGDTQYF. CDR3 bases: TGTGCCAGTAGTATCCCGGGAGATACGCAGTATTTT. Full variable domain (outside the CDR3, taken from reference TRBV19 and TRBJ2-3): DGGITQSPKYLFRKEGQNVTLSCEQNLNHDAMYWYRQDPGQGLRLIYYSQIVNDFQKGDIAEGYSVSREKKESFPLTVTSAQKNPTAFYLCASSIPGDTQYFGPGTRLTVL.

Here the CDR3 reads CASRLAGGTHEQYF. The CDR3, as DNA: TGTGCCAGCAGGCTAGCGGGAGGGACCCACGAGCAGTACTTC. The chain links TRBV28 to TRBJ2-7, with 12 positions matching TRBD2. J lost 5 bases, V lost 6 bases, and 5 bases had no gene match. This CDR3 has 14 amino acids. Germline V gene sequence: CDR1 MDHEN, CDR2 SYDVKM.

This chain joins TRBV30 and TRBJ1-2; 7 bases are a match to TRBD1. Per the germline V gene, CDR1 is GTSNPN and CDR2 is SVGIG (reference sequence). V trimming: 5 bases; J trimming: 7 bases; junction bases outside the gene matches: 19. The CDR3 is made up of 16 amino acids. The CDR3 nucleotides are TGTGCCTGGGTGCGGGGCGACAGGGACCATCCCGTTGGCTACACCTTC. It yields the protein CAWVRGDRDHPVGYTF.

This clone appeared once. The rearrangement joins TRBV4-1 to TRBJ2-5; tentative D call: TRBD1 (6 bases). Trimming stripped 0 bases from V and 0 bases from J, with 8 bases between. CDR1 and CDR2 from the germline V gene are MGHRA and YSYEKL. The CDR3 sequence is 15 residues long. CDR3 in DNA: TGCGCCAGCAGCCAAGAGGACAGCGACCAAGAGACCCAGTACTTC. This encodes CASSQEDSDQETQYF.

This chain joins TRBV18 and TRBJ1-1; D ambiguous. Germline V gene data show CDR1 as KGHSH and CDR2 as LQKENI. Between the trimmed V and J ends, which lost 6 bases and 0 bases, there was a span of 11 bases. This CDR3 comprises 14 residues. This CDR3 reads CASSRDTVNTEAFF. DNA of the CDR3: TGTGCCAGCTCCCGAGACACCGTGAACACTGAAGCTTTCTTT. Filled out from reference TRBV18 and TRBJ1-1, the complete variable domain reads NAGVMQNPRHLVRRRGQEARLRCSPMKGHSHVYWYRQLPEEGLKFMVYLQKENIIDESGMPKERFSAEFPKEGPSILRIQQVVRGDSAAYFCASSRDTVNTEAFFGQGTRLTVV.

This chain uses TRBV6-1 with TRBJ2-2, with 7 nucleotides matching TRBD1. V dropped 1 base and J dropped 4; count of bases not matched to a gene: 3. The CDR3 extends over 15 amino acids. The germline V gene encodes CDR1 MNHNS and CDR2 SASEGT. Here the CDR3 reads CASSEVAGGTGELFF. CDR3 in DNA: TGTGCCAGCAGTGAAGTGGCAGGGGGCACCGGGGAGCTGTTTTTT.

This chain connects TRBV3-1 (or the pseudogene TRBV3-2) to TRBJ1-4; 10 bases are a match to TRBD1. The CDR3 spans 15 residues. The trim removed 1 base at V and 8 bases at J, leaving 4 bases unmatched. Germline V gene data show CDR1 as LGHDT and CDR2 as YNNKEL (reference sequence). The CDR3: CASSQGTGGREKLFF. The CDR3 region has the DNA TGTGCCAGCAGCCAAGGGACAGGGGGTAGGGAAAAACTGTTTTTT.

This rearrangement joins TRBV4-3 to TRBJ2-7; possible D gene TRBD2, 5 bases. Germline-derived CDR1 and CDR2 are LGHNA and YSLEER. Trimming took 5 bases from V and 0 from J, leaving 14 bases between them. There are 15 residues in the CDR3. CDR3 coding DNA: TGCGCCAGCAGCGAGGACTCGTCCAGCTCCTACGAGCAGTACTTC. This gives the protein CASSEDSSSSYEQYF.

This clone was observed once. The CDR3 spells CASSREPYNEQFF. CDR3 coding DNA: TGTGCCAGCAGTCGCGAGCCCTACAATGAGCAGTTCTTC. The J gene is TRBJ2-1, the V gene TRBV6-2 or TRBV6-3; D gene uncertain. There are 13 residues in the CDR3. The V gene lost 5 bases and the J gene lost 2 bases, with 7 bases spanning the gap. CDR1 is MNHEY and CDR2 is SVGEGT in the germline V gene.

This sequence joins TRBV5-4 and TRBJ2-7, with 8 nucleotides matching TRBD1. CDR1 is SGHNT, CDR2 YYREEE, per germline (reference sequence). The CDR3 is made up of 13 amino acids. After removal of 3 bases from V and 4 bases from J, the junction contained 3 bases not matched to a gene. CDR3 sequence: CASSSGGGYEQYF. The CDR3 bases are TGTGCCAGCAGCTCAGGGGGCGGGTACGAGCAGTACTTC. Combining the CDR3 with reference TRBV5-4 and TRBJ2-7 gives the whole variable domain ETGVTQSPTHLIKTRGQQVTLRCSSQSGHNTVSWYQQALGQGPQFIFQYYREEENGRGNFPPRFSGLQFPNYSSELNVNALELDDSALYLCASSSGGGYEQYFGPGTRLTVT.